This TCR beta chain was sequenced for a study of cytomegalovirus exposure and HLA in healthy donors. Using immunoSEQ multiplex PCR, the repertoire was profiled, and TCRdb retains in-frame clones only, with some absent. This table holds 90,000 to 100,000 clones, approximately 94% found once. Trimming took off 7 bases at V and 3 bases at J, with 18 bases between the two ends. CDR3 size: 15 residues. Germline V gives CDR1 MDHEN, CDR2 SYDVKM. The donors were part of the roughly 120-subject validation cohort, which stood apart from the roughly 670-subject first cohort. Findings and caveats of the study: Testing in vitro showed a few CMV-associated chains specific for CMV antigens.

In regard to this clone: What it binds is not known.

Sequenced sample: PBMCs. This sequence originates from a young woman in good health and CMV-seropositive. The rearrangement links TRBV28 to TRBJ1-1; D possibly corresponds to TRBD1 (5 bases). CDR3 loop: CASNPPLGGDTEAFF. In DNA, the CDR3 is TGTGCCAGCAACCCGCCGCTCGGGGGGGACACTGAAGCTTTCTTT. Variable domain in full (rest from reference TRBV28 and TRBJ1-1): DVKVTQSSRYLVKRTGEKVFLECVQDMDHENMFWYRQDPGLGLRLIYFSYDVKMKEKGDIPEGYSVSREKKERFSLILESASTNQTSMYLCASNPPLGGDTEAFFGQGTRLTVV.